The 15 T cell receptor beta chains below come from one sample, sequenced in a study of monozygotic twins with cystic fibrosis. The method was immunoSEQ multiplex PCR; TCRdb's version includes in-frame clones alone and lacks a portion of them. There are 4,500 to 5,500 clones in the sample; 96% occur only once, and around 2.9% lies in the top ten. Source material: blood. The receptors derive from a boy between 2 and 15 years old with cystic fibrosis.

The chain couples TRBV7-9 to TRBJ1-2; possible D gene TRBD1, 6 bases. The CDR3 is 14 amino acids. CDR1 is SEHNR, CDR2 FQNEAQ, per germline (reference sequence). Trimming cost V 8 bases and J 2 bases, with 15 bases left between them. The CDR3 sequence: CASLETGTNYGYTF. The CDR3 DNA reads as TGTGCCAGCCTTGAGACAGGCACGAACTATGGCTACACCTTC.

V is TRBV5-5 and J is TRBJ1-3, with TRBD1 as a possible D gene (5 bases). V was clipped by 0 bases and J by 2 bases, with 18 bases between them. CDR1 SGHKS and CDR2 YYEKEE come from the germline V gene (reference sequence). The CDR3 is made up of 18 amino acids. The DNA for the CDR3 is TGTGCCAGCAGCTTGGCTGGGACCCCGGGGGGGACTGGAAACACCATATATTTT. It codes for CASSLAGTPGGTGNTIYF.

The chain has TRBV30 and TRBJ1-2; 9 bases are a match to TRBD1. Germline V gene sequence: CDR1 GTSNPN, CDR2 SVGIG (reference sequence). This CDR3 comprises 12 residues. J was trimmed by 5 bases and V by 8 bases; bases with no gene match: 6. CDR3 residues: CAPQGAPYGYTF. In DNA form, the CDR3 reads TGTGCCCCACAGGGGGCCCCTTATGGCTACACCTTC.

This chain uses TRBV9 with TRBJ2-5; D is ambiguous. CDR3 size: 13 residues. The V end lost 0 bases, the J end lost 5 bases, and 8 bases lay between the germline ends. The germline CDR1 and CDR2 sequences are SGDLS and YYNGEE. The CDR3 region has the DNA TGTGCCAGCAGCGTAGATCCACTCGAGACCCAGTACTTC. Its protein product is CASSVDPLETQYF.

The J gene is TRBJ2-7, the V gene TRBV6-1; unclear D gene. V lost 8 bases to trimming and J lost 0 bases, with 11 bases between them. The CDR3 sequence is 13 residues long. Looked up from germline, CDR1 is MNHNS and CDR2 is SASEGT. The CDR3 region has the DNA TGTGCCAGCTTTCCTCGAGGCTCCTACGAGCAGTACTTC. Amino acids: CASFPRGSYEQYF.

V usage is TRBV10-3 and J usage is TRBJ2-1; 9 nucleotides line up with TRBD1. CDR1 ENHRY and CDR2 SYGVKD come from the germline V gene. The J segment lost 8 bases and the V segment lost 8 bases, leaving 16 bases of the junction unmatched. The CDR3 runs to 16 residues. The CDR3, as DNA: TGTGCCATCGCCCCCCTACAGGGGGCGACTGGGCATGAGCAGTTCTTC. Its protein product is CAIAPLQGATGHEQFF.

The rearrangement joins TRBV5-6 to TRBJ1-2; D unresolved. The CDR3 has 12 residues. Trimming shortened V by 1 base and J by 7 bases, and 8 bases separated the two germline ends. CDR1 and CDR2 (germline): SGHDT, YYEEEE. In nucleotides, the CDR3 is TGTGCCAGCAGCTTGACAGACGCTGGCTACACCTTC. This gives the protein CASSLTDAGYTF.

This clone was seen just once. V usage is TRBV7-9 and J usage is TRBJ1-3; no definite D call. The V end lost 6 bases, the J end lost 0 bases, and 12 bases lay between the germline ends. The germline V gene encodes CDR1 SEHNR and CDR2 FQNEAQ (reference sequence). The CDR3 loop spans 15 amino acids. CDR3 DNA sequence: TGTGCCAGCAGGTCCATGGGCGACTCTGGAAACACCATATATTTT. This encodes CASRSMGDSGNTIYF.

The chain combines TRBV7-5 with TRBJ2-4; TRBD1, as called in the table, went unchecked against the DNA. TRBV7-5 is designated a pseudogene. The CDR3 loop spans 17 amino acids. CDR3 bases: TGTGCCAGAAGTTGTTACAAGGGAGCCAGGGGATGGTACATTCAGTACTTC. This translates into CARSCYKGARGWYIQYF.

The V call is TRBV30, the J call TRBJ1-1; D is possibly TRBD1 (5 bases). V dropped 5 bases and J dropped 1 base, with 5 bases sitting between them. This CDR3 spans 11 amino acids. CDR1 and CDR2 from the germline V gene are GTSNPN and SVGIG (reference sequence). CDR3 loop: CAWGQNTEAFF. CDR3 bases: TGTGCCTGGGGACAGAACACTGAAGCTTTCTTT.

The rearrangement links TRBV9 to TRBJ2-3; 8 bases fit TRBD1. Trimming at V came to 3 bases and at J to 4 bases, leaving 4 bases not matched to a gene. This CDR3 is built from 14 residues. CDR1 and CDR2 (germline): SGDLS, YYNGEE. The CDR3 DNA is TGTGCCAGCAGCGCCCGACAGGGGCCAGATACGCAGTATTTT. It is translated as CASSARQGPDTQYF. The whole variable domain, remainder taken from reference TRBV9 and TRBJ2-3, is DSGVTQTPKHLITATGQRVTLRCSPRSGDLSVYWYQQSLDQGLQFLIQYYNGEERAKGNILERFSAQQFPDLHSELNLSSLELGDSALYFCASSARQGPDTQYFGPGTRLTVL.

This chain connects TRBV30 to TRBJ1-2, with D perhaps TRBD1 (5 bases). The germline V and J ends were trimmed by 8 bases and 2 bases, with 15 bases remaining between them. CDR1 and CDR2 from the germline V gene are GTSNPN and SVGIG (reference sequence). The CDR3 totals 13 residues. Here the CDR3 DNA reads TGTGCCGTATGGGGCCCGGGGAACTATGGCTACACCTTC. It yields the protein CAVWGPGNYGYTF. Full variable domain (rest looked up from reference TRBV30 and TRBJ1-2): SQTIHQWPATLVQPVGSPLSLECTVEGTSNPNLYWYRQAAGRGLQLLFYSVGIGQISSEVPQNLSASRPQDRQFILSSKKLLLSDSGFYLCAVWGPGNYGYTFGSGTRLTVV.

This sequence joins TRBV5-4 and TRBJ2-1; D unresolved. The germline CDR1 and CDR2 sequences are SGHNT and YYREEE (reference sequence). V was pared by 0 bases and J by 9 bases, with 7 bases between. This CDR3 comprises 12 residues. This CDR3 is CASSLAGLEQFF. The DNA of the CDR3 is TGTGCCAGCAGCTTGGCCGGTCTTGAGCAGTTCTTC.

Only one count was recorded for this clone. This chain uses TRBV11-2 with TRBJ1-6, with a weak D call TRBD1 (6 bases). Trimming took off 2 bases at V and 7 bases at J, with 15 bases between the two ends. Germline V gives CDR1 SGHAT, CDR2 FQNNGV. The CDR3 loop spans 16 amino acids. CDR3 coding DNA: TGTGCCAGCAGCTTAAGCCGGGGGCAGGGGAATTCACCCCTCCACTTT. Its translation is CASSLSRGQGNSPLHF.

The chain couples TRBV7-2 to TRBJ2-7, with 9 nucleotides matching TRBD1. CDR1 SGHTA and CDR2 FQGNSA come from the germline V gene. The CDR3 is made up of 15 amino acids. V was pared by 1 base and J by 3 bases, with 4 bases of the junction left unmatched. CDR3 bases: TGTGCCAGCAGCTTAGACTGGACAGGGGTCTACGAGCAGTACTTC. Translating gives CASSLDWTGVYEQYF.